This T cell receptor beta chain is drawn from a study of response to subunit inactivated influenza vaccine. The study's findings and limits: Few additional T cells are recruited per seasonal influenza vaccination, authors suggested.

The CDR3 sequence is 14 residues long. V trimming: 6 bases; J trimming: 2 bases; junction bases outside the gene matches: 4. Germline CDR1 and CDR2: MNHEY and SMNVEV (reference sequence). This clonotype occurred a few times. Its specificity is unknown. TCRdb redid the calling of the RT-PCR reads with MiXCR, one entry per CDR3 protein. The sample lists more than 550,000 distinct CDR3 sequences, about 11% occurring once. The TCR originated in a man aged 45-65 years who received an inactivated influenza vaccine. The chain uses TRBV27 and TRBJ2-5; 9 positions agree with TRBD2. The material was PBMCs from blood, obtained on the day of vaccination. The CDR3 is CASSDLAGQETQYF. Written as DNA, the CDR3 is TGTGCCAGCAGCGACCTAGCGGGGCAAGAGACCCAGTACTTC.